This is a list of T cell receptor beta chains from one sample in a study of blood T cell repertoires in COVID-19. Data came from immunoSEQ multiplex PCR; TCRdb stores just in-frame clones and leaves some out. The table records approximately 250,000 clones, roughly 85% of them present only once. Input material: peripheral blood. The origin of the receptors is a man aged 40-50 years with acute or convalescent COVID-19. CDR3s include the opening cysteine and the closing phenylalanine or tryptophan. The order of the fields is D gene, V gene, clone size, J gene, CDR3 DNA, CDR3 protein. D genes are given only for firm matches. Clone size appears in some rows only: once, few, many, or a class for an expanded clone.

d_call: TRBD1
v_call: TRBV7-2
clone_size: .
j_call: TRBJ2-7
cdr3_nt: TGTGCCAGCAGCCGGCAGGGGGCCGGTTCCTACGAGCAGTACTTC
cdr3_aa: CASSRQGAGSYEQYF

d_call: .
v_call: TRBV2
clone_size: .
j_call: TRBJ1-2
cdr3_nt: TGTGCCAGCAGTACACTGCAGGTGTCTGTCTATGGCTACACCTTC
cdr3_aa: CASSTLQVSVYGYTF

d_call: .
v_call: TRBV28
clone_size: few
j_call: TRBJ1-2
cdr3_nt: TGTGCCAGCAGTTATAGGAGGGGCCCGGGTGGCTACACCTTC
cdr3_aa: CASSYRRGPGGYTF

d_call: .
v_call: TRBV11-2
clone_size: .
j_call: TRBJ1-1
cdr3_nt: TGTGCCAGCAGTCAGTTAACACAGGTGAACACTGAAGCTTTCTTT
cdr3_aa: CASSQLTQVNTEAFF

d_call: .
v_call: TRBV21-1
clone_size: .
j_call: TRBJ2-2
cdr3_nt: TGTGCCAGCAGCACAGGTTGTCAGGGGAAAAAGGTTGGGGCCGGGGAGCTGTTTTTT
cdr3_aa: CASSTGCQGKKVGAGELFF

d_call: .
v_call: TRBV6-6
clone_size: .
j_call: TRBJ1-4
cdr3_nt: TGTGCCAGCAGTACAGGGTTCCCTAATGAAAAACTGTTTTTT
cdr3_aa: CASSTGFPNEKLFF

d_call: .
v_call: TRBV14
clone_size: .
j_call: TRBJ1-1
cdr3_nt: TGTGCCAGCAGCCACCAATCTCAGGGAGGGGACACTGAAGCTTTCTTT
cdr3_aa: CASSHQSQGGDTEAFF

d_call: TRBD1
v_call: TRBV28
clone_size: .
j_call: TRBJ1-2
cdr3_nt: TGTGCCAGCAGTTTAGCTCTAGCCGGGACAGGGGCTGGCTACACCTTC
cdr3_aa: CASSLALAGTGAGYTF

d_call: .
v_call: TRBV6-1
clone_size: .
j_call: TRBJ1-2
cdr3_nt: TGTGCCAGCAGTGAAGCGATTCAGGGTAGACATGGCTACACCTTC
cdr3_aa: CASSEAIQGRHGYTF

d_call: TRBD1
v_call: TRBV4-1
clone_size: once
j_call: TRBJ1-2
cdr3_nt: TGCGCCAGCAGCCAAGAAGGGGGCCCTAGTGGCTATGGCTACACCTTC
cdr3_aa: CASSQEGGPSGYGYTF

d_call: .
v_call: TRBV3-1/TRBV3-2
clone_size: .
j_call: TRBJ1-2
cdr3_nt: TGTGCCAGCAGCCAAGAGGTGGGGCCCTATGGCTACACCTTC
cdr3_aa: CASSQEVGPYGYTF

d_call: TRBD1
v_call: TRBV2
clone_size: .
j_call: TRBJ2-3
cdr3_nt: TGTGCCAGCAGTCCCGGGACAGGGAGGACAGATACGCAGTATTTT
cdr3_aa: CASSPGTGRTDTQYF

d_call: .
v_call: TRBV7-9
clone_size: few
j_call: TRBJ1-2
cdr3_nt: TGTGCCAGCAGCCAAGGGACAACCCGCTACACCTTC
cdr3_aa: CASSQGTTRYTF

d_call: TRBD1
v_call: TRBV6-1
clone_size: .
j_call: TRBJ2-7
cdr3_nt: TGTGCCAGCAGTGAACTGGGACAGGGTAAGCACGAGCAGTACTTC
cdr3_aa: CASSELGQGKHEQYF

d_call: .
v_call: TRBV5-1
clone_size: .
j_call: TRBJ2-7
cdr3_nt: TGCGCCAGCAGCTTGGAGGGCGGGTTGGTCGAGCAGTACTTC
cdr3_aa: CASSLEGGLVEQYF

d_call: TRBD1
v_call: TRBV19
clone_size: .
j_call: TRBJ1-5
cdr3_nt: TGTGCCAGTAGCACTACCGGGACAGGGATTCAGCCCCAGCATTTT
cdr3_aa: CASSTTGTGIQPQHF

d_call: TRBD1
v_call: TRBV6-5
clone_size: .
j_call: TRBJ1-2
cdr3_nt: TGTGCCAGCAGTTACGAGGGGACAGGGAACTATGGCTACACCTTC
cdr3_aa: CASSYEGTGNYGYTF

d_call: .
v_call: TRBV7-2
clone_size: few
j_call: TRBJ2-1
cdr3_nt: TGTGCCAGCAGCCAAGATTCAGGGAACTGGAATGAGCAGTTCTTC
cdr3_aa: CASSQDSGNWNEQFF

d_call: TRBD1
v_call: TRBV4-3
clone_size: once
j_call: TRBJ1-2
cdr3_nt: TGCGCCAGCAGCCGCCTTCTTGGGGGACAGGGGGGAGGCCATGGCTACACCTTC
cdr3_aa: CASSRLLGGQGGGHGYTF

d_call: .
v_call: TRBV7-9
clone_size: once
j_call: TRBJ1-4
cdr3_nt: TGTGCCAGCAGCTCTGGACAGTCCGCTAATGAAAAACTGTTTTTT
cdr3_aa: CASSSGQSANEKLFF

d_call: TRBD1
v_call: TRBV10-3
clone_size: .
j_call: TRBJ1-2
cdr3_nt: TGTGCCATCAGTGGAAGCAGGGACAGCCCCTTAAGCTACACCTTC
cdr3_aa: CAISGSRDSPLSYTF

d_call: .
v_call: TRBV7-9
clone_size: .
j_call: TRBJ1-4
cdr3_nt: TGTGCCAGCAGCTTAGGTCAGGCCACTAATGAAAAACTGTTTTTT
cdr3_aa: CASSLGQATNEKLFF

d_call: TRBD2
v_call: TRBV5-1
clone_size: .
j_call: TRBJ2-1
cdr3_nt: TGCGCCAGCAGCAAAGAGCGGGGGTCCTACAATGAGCAGTTCTTC
cdr3_aa: CASSKERGSYNEQFF

d_call: TRBD1
v_call: TRBV7-2
clone_size: few
j_call: TRBJ2-1
cdr3_nt: TGTGCCAGCAGCTTAGGGGACAGACGAGGGTGGGGTGAGCAGTTCTTC
cdr3_aa: CASSLGDRRGWGEQFF

d_call: TRBD1
v_call: TRBV5-1
clone_size: .
j_call: TRBJ1-2
cdr3_nt: TGCGCCAGCAGCCCTGGGACAGGGGGCTATGGCTACACCTTC
cdr3_aa: CASSPGTGGYGYTF

d_call: TRBD1
v_call: TRBV5-3
clone_size: .
j_call: TRBJ2-7
cdr3_nt: TGTGCCAGAAGCCCGGAAGCCGAAACAGGGGGCGGGTATTCCTACGAGCAGTACTTC
cdr3_aa: CARSPEAETGGGYSYEQYF

d_call: TRBD2
v_call: TRBV6-5
clone_size: .
j_call: TRBJ2-7
cdr3_nt: TGTGCCAGCAGTTACTCTCTGGTAGCGGGGGTCTACGAGCAGTACTTC
cdr3_aa: CASSYSLVAGVYEQYF

d_call: .
v_call: TRBV28
clone_size: .
j_call: TRBJ2-5
cdr3_nt: TGTGCCAGCAGTTTAGCTAGTCCCGAGACCCAGTACTTC
cdr3_aa: CASSLASPETQYF

d_call: .
v_call: TRBV11-1
clone_size: .
j_call: TRBJ1-1
cdr3_nt: TGTGCCAGCAGCTTAGCGGCGGGGATCCTAACGGGCACTGAAGCTTTCTTT
cdr3_aa: CASSLAAGILTGTEAFF

d_call: .
v_call: TRBV6-1
clone_size: few
j_call: TRBJ1-3
cdr3_nt: TGTGCCAGCAGTGCCCATATCGGGACAACCGGAAACACCATATATTTT
cdr3_aa: CASSAHIGTTGNTIYF

d_call: .
v_call: TRBV19
clone_size: .
j_call: TRBJ2-1
cdr3_nt: TGTGCCAGTAGTATAGGGCAGTCCTACAATGAGCAGTTCTTC
cdr3_aa: CASSIGQSYNEQFF

d_call: .
v_call: TRBV19
clone_size: .
j_call: TRBJ2-2
cdr3_nt: TGTGCCAGTAGTATCTACACCGGGGAGCTGTTTTTT
cdr3_aa: CASSIYTGELFF

d_call: .
v_call: TRBV2
clone_size: .
j_call: TRBJ1-1
cdr3_nt: TGTGCCAGCAGCGCCTCCAGGGGGAACACTGAAGCTTTCTTT
cdr3_aa: CASSASRGNTEAFF

d_call: TRBD1
v_call: TRBV2
clone_size: .
j_call: TRBJ1-2
cdr3_nt: TGTGCCAGCAGTGGGGACAGCGCTAACTATGGCTACACCTTC
cdr3_aa: CASSGDSANYGYTF

d_call: .
v_call: TRBV18
clone_size: .
j_call: TRBJ2-5
cdr3_nt: TGTGCCAGCTCAACCGGACTAAGCGAGACCCAGTACTTC
cdr3_aa: CASSTGLSETQYF

d_call: .
v_call: TRBV28
clone_size: few
j_call: TRBJ1-5
cdr3_nt: TGTGCCAGCAGTTACTCCGGGACAAGAAATCAGCCCCAGCATTTT
cdr3_aa: CASSYSGTRNQPQHF

d_call: .
v_call: TRBV21-1
clone_size: .
j_call: TRBJ1-1
cdr3_nt: TGTGCCAGCAGCAAAGGAGGGATGGCGGGATTGAACACTGAAGCTTTCTTT
cdr3_aa: CASSKGGMAGLNTEAFF

d_call: .
v_call: TRBV5-1
clone_size: once
j_call: TRBJ1-1
cdr3_nt: TGCGCCAGCAGCTTGGGGTTGGGGGCAGTGGCAGCTTTCTTT
cdr3_aa: CASSLGLGAVAAFF

d_call: TRBD1
v_call: TRBV7-9
clone_size: .
j_call: TRBJ1-1
cdr3_nt: TGTGCCAGCAGCTCCAGCCGGGACAGGGGCACTGAAGCTTTCTTT
cdr3_aa: CASSSSRDRGTEAFF

d_call: TRBD1
v_call: TRBV5-1
clone_size: .
j_call: TRBJ2-2
cdr3_nt: TGCGCCAGCAGCTTGGAGACAGGGGACACCGGGGAGCTGTTTTTT
cdr3_aa: CASSLETGDTGELFF

d_call: .
v_call: TRBV30
clone_size: .
j_call: TRBJ2-3
cdr3_nt: TGTGCCTGGAAGGGGGCAGATACGCAGTATTTT
cdr3_aa: CAWKGADTQYF

d_call: .
v_call: TRBV5-6
clone_size: .
j_call: TRBJ1-1
cdr3_nt: TGTGCCAGCAGTCGGAGATACACTGAAGCTTTCTTT
cdr3_aa: CASSRRYTEAFF

d_call: TRBD1
v_call: TRBV6-6
clone_size: .
j_call: TRBJ1-2
cdr3_nt: TGTGCCAGCACCGTTGACAGGGTCTATGGCTACACCTTC
cdr3_aa: CASTVDRVYGYTF